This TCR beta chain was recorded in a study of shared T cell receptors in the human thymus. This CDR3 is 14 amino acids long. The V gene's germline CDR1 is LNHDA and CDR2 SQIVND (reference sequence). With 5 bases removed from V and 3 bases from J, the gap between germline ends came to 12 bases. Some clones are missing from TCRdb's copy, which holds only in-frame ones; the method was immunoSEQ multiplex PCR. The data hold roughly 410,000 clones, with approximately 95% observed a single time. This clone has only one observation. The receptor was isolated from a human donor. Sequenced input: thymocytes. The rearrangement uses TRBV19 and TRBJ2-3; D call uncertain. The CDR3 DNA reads TGTGCCAGTAGTCGGACCCGAGGAACAGATACGCAGTATTTT. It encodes CASSRTRGTDTQYF.